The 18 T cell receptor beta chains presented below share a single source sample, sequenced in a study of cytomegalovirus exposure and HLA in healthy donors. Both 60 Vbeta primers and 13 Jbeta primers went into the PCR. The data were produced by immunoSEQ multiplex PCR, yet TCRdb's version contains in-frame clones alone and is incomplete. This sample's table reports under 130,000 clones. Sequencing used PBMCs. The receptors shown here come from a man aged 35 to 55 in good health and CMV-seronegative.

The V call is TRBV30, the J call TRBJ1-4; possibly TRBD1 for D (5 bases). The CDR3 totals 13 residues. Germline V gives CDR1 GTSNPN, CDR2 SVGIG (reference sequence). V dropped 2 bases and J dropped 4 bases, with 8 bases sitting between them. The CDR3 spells CAWSKGFNEKLFF. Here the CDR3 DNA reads TGTGCCTGGAGTAAGGGGTTTAATGAAAAACTGTTTTTT.

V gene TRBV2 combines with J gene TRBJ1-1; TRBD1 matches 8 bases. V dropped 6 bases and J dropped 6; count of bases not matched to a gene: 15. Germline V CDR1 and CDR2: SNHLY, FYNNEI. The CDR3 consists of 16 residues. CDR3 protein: CASSGQGARSSPEAFF. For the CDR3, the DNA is TGTGCCAGCAGCGGGCAGGGGGCGCGGAGTTCTCCTGAAGCTTTCTTT.

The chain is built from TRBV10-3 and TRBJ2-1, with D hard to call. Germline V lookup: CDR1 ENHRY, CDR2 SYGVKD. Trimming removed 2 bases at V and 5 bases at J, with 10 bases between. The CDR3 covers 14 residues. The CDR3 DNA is TGTGCCATCAGTGAGGGGCGAAGCAACAATGAGCAGTTCTTC. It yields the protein CAISEGRSNNEQFF.

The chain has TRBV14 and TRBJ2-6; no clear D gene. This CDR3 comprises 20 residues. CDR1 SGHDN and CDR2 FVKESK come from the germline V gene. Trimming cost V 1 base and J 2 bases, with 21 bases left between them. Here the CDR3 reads CASSQGNIGRLSPGANVLTF. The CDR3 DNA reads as TGTGCCAGCAGCCAAGGGAATATCGGCAGGCTGTCACCTGGGGCCAACGTCCTGACTTTC.

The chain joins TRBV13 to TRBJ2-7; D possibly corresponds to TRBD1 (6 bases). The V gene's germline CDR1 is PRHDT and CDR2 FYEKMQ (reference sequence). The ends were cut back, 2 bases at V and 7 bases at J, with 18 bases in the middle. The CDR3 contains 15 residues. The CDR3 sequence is CASSLRGTLGWEQYF. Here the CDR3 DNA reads TGTGCCAGCAGCTTAAGGGGGACCTTGGGTTGGGAGCAGTACTTC.

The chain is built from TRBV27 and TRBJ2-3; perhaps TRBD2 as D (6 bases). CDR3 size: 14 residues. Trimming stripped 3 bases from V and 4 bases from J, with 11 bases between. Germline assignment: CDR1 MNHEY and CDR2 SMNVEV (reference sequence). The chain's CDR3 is CASSFSGPPDTQYF. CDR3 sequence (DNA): TGTGCCAGCAGTTTCAGCGGGCCCCCAGATACGCAGTATTTT.

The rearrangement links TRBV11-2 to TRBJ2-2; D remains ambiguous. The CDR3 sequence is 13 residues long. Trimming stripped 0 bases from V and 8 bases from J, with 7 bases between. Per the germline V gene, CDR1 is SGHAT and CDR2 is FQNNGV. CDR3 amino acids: CASSLDPLGELFF. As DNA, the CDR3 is TGTGCCAGCAGCTTAGACCCCCTGGGGGAGCTGTTTTTT.

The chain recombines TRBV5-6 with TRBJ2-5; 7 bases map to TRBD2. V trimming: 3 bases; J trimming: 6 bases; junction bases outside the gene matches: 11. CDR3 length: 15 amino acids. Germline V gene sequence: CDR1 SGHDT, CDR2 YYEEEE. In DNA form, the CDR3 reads TGTGCCAGCAGCTGGTCACTAGGGAGGGGAAAGACCCAGTACTTC. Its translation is CASSWSLGRGKTQYF.

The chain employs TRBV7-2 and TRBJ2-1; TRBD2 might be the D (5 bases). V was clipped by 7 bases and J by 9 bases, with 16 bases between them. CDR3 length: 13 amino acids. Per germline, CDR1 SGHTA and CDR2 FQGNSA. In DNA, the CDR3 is TGTGCCAGCATGCAATCTAGGGAGATTGAGCAGTTCTTC. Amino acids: CASMQSREIEQFF.

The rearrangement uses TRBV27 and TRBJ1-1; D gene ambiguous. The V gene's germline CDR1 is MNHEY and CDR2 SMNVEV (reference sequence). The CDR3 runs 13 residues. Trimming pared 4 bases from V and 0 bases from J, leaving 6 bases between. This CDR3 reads CASSSVLNTEAFF. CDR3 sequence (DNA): TGTGCCAGCAGTTCGGTATTGAACACTGAAGCTTTCTTT.

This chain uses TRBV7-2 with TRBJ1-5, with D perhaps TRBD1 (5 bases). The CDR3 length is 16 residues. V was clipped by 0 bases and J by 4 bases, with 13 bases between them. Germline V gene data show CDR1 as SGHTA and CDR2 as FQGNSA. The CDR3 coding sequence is TGTGCCAGCAGCTTAGCTGTAGGGGCGCCGAATCAGCCCCAGCATTTT. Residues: CASSLAVGAPNQPQHF.

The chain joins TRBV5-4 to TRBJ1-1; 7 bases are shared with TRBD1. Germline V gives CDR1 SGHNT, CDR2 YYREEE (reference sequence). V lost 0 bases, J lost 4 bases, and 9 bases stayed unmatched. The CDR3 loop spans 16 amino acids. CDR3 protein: CASSLELGPGGTEAFF. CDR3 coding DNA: TGTGCCAGCAGCTTGGAGCTCGGGCCAGGGGGCACTGAAGCTTTCTTT.

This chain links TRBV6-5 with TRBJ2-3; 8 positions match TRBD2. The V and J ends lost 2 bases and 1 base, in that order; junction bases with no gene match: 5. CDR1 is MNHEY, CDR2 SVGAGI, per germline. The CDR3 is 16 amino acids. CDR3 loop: CASSYAGGGGTDTQYF. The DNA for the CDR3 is TGTGCCAGCAGTTACGCGGGGGGCGGTGGCACAGATACGCAGTATTTT.

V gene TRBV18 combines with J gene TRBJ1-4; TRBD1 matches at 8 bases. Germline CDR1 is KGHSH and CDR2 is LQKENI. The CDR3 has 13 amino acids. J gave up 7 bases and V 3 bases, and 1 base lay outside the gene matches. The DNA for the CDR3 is TGTGCCAGCTCACCGGACAGGGTTGAAAAACTGTTTTTT. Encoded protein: CASSPDRVEKLFF. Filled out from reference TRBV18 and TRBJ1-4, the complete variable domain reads NAGVMQNPRHLVRRRGQEARLRCSPMKGHSHVYWYRQLPEEGLKFMVYLQKENIIDESGMPKERFSAEFPKEGPSILRIQQVVRGDSAAYFCASSPDRVEKLFFGSGTQLSVL.

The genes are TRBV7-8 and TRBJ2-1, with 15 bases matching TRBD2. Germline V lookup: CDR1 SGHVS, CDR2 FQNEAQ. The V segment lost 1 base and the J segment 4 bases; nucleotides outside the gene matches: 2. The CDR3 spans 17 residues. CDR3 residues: CASSLGGTSGRYNEQFF. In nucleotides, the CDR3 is TGTGCCAGCAGCTTAGGGGGGACTAGCGGGAGGTACAATGAGCAGTTCTTC.

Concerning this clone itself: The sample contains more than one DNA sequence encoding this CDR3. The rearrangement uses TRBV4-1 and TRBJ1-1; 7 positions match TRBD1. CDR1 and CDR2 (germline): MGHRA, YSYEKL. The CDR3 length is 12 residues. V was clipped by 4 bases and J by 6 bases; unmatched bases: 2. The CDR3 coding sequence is TGCGCCAGCAGCCGTCAGGGGGCTGAAGCTTTCTTT. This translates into CASSRQGAEAFF.

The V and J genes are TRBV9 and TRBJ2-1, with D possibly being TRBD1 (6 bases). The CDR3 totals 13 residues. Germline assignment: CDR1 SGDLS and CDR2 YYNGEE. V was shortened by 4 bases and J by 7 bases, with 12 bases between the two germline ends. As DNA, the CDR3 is TGTGCCAGCAGCCCCGGGACATTAAATGAGCAGTTCTTC. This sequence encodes CASSPGTLNEQFF.

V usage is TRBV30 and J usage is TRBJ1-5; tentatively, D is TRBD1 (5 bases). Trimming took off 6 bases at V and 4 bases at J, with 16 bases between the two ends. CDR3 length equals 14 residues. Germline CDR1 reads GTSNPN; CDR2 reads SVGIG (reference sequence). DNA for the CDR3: TGTGCCTGCTCCCCTTGGGGGGGTAATCAGCCCCAGCATTTT. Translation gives CACSPWGGNQPQHF.